The 18 T cell receptor beta chains reported below all come from one sample, sequenced in a study of blood T cell repertoires in COVID-19. Repertoires were generated with immunoSEQ multiplex PCR, while TCRdb's copy carries only in-frame clones and drops some. The top ten hold about 11% of the sample, which has 250,000 to 350,000 clones, 85% to 90% seen once. The sample comprised peripheral blood. The receptors come from a woman in her twenties or thirties with COVID-19, enrolled during active disease.

This chain connects TRBV5-6 to TRBJ1-6; possible D gene TRBD1, 5 bases. The CDR3 length is 14 residues. Deletions cut 4 bases from V and 10 bases from J, with 15 bases between. Germline V gives CDR1 SGHDT, CDR2 YYEEEE. CDR3 sequence (DNA): TGTGCCAGCAGCCTGGGACTCTCCCAATCACCCCTCCACTTT. This translates into CASSLGLSQSPLHF. Complete variable domain (other parts from reference TRBV5-6 and TRBJ1-6): DAGVTQSPTHLIKTRGQQVTLRCSPKSGHDTVSWYQQALGQGPQFIFQYYEEEERQRGNFPDRFSGHQFPNYSSELNVNALLLGDSALYLCASSLGLSQSPLHFGNGTRLTVT.

The rearrangement uses TRBV11-2 and TRBJ2-7; D is ambiguous. This CDR3 region has 15 residues. Per germline, CDR1 SGHAT and CDR2 FQNNGV. V was pared by 3 bases and J by 0 bases, with 12 bases between. The CDR3 spells CASSLETQSSYEQYF. The CDR3 nucleotides read TGTGCCAGCAGCTTGGAGACGCAGAGCTCCTACGAGCAGTACTTC.

The rearrangement joins TRBV27 to TRBJ2-3; D unclear. Germline V CDR1 and CDR2: MNHEY, SMNVEV (reference sequence). The CDR3 contains 13 residues. Trimming left V 3 bases short and J 2 bases short, with 6 bases between. Here the CDR3 reads CASSFSPTDTQYF. CDR3 nucleotide sequence: TGTGCCAGCAGTTTCTCCCCCACAGATACGCAGTATTTT.

The chain combines TRBV28 with TRBJ1-4; 7 nucleotides line up with TRBD1. Trimming removed 5 bases from V and 3 bases from J; junction bases left unmatched: 6. CDR1 is MDHEN, CDR2 SYDVKM, per germline. This CDR3 is built from 15 residues. The CDR3 coding sequence is TGTGCCAGCAGTATCTCCGGGACAGCTAATGAAAAACTGTTTTTT. Its protein product is CASSISGTANEKLFF. Supplemented by reference TRBV28 and TRBJ1-4, the full variable domain reads DVKVTQSSRYLVKRTGEKVFLECVQDMDHENMFWYRQDPGLGLRLIYFSYDVKMKEKGDIPEGYSVSREKKERFSLILESASTNQTSMYLCASSISGTANEKLFFGSGTQLSVL.

The chain couples TRBV7-3 to TRBJ2-1; 12 bases align to TRBD2. Germline values: CDR1 SGHTA, CDR2 FQGTGA. Trimming removed 5 bases from V and 5 bases from J; junction bases left unmatched: 7. This CDR3 has 16 amino acids. Written as DNA, the CDR3 is TGTGCCAGCAGCCCGCCGGGACTAGCGGGCAACAATGAGCAGTTCTTC. It translates to CASSPPGLAGNNEQFF.

The rearrangement links TRBV2 to TRBJ2-7; a possible D gene is TRBD1 (6 bases). CDR3 length: 12 amino acids. Looked up from germline, CDR1 is SNHLY and CDR2 is FYNNEI. Trimming cost V 6 bases and J 5 bases, with 11 bases left between them. In DNA, the CDR3 is TGTGCCAGCAGCCGAAGGGGGAACGAGCAGTACTTC. This encodes CASSRRGNEQYF.

CDR3 sequence: CAWSDGRSDTQYF. DNA of the CDR3: TGTGCCTGGAGTGACGGGAGATCGGATACGCAGTATTTT. The J gene is TRBJ2-3, the V gene TRBV30, with TRBD2 as a possible D gene (6 bases). The ends were cut back, 1 base at V and 6 bases at J, with 11 bases in the middle. CDR1 is GTSNPN and CDR2 is SVGIG in the germline V gene (reference sequence). There are 13 residues in the CDR3.

The genes are TRBV4-1 and TRBJ1-4; 7 nucleotides align to TRBD1. The CDR3 loop spans 14 amino acids. Germline trimming cut 5 bases from V and 5 bases from J; bases unmatched to any gene: 5. The germline CDR1 and CDR2 sequences are MGHRA and YSYEKL. In DNA, the CDR3 is TGCGCCAGCAGCGAGGGACAGACCAATGAAAAACTGTTTTTT. Its translation is CASSEGQTNEKLFF.

This clone came up once. Other DNA sequences in the sample encode the same CDR3. V gene TRBV2 combines with J gene TRBJ1-1; a possible D gene is TRBD1 (6 bases). The CDR3 is 14 residues long. Looked up from germline, CDR1 is SNHLY and CDR2 is FYNNEI. V was cut by 2 bases and J by 5 bases, with 12 bases left in between. The CDR3: CASSERGGLTEAFF. The CDR3 bases are TGTGCCAGCAGTGAACGGGGGGGGCTAACTGAAGCTTTCTTT.

V and J are TRBV5-4 and TRBJ1-1, with D maybe TRBD1 (6 bases). CDR3 length: 15 amino acids. Germline V gene data show CDR1 as SGHNT and CDR2 as YYREEE (reference sequence). Trimming shortened V by 4 bases and J by 3 bases, and 16 bases separated the two germline ends. This chain's CDR3 is CASSPPTGGYTEAFF. The CDR3 DNA is TGTGCCAGCAGCCCACCCACGGGGGGCTACACTGAAGCTTTCTTT.

The CDR3 here is CASSLGGWEAFF. CDR3 sequence (DNA): TGTGCCAGCAGTTTGGGGGGGTGGGAGGCTTTCTTT. The chain combines TRBV12-3 or TRBV12-4 with TRBJ1-1, with D maybe TRBD1 (5 bases). The CDR3 runs to 12 residues. V lost 3 bases, J lost 11 bases, and 13 bases lay in between.

This clone was seen more than once but under ten times. The J gene is TRBJ2-2, the V gene TRBV7-9, with 10 bases aligning to TRBD2. Germline lookup yields CDR1 SEHNR and CDR2 FQNEAQ (reference sequence). This CDR3 region has 17 residues. Trimming removed 2 bases from V and 5 bases from J; junction bases left unmatched: 8. CDR3 DNA sequence: TGTGCCAGCAGCTTAAGTTGGCTAGCGGGAGAAACCGGGGAGCTGTTTTTT. Residues: CASSLSWLAGETGELFF.

The V and J genes are TRBV28 and TRBJ1-5; D gene unclear. The V end was cut by 6 bases, the J end by 5 bases, with 11 bases between. CDR1 and CDR2 (germline): MDHEN, SYDVKM. CDR3 size: 13 residues. The CDR3 is CASSLMGDQPQHF. The CDR3 coding sequence is TGTGCCAGCAGCCTTATGGGCGATCAGCCCCAGCATTTT.

This chain connects TRBV9 to TRBJ2-7, with 13 bases matching TRBD2. The CDR3 totals 15 residues. The germline V gene encodes CDR1 SGDLS and CDR2 YYNGEE. Trimming at V came to 3 bases and at J to 2 bases, leaving 2 bases not matched to a gene. CDR3 DNA: TGTGCCAGCAGCGCCGGGACTAGCGGGGCCTACGAGCAGTACTTC. This gives the protein CASSAGTSGAYEQYF.

The V and J genes are TRBV25-1 and TRBJ1-6, with a weak D call TRBD1 (5 bases). The CDR3 spans 14 residues. The ends were cut back, 6 bases at V and 9 bases at J, with 15 bases in the middle. The germline gives CDR1 MGHDK, CDR2 SYGVNS. CDR3 DNA: TGTGCCAGCAGGGGCCTTGGGCAGGGTTCACCCCTCCACTTT. It is translated as CASRGLGQGSPLHF.

The chain is built from TRBV10-2 and TRBJ2-1; maybe TRBD2 (5 bases). Trimming shortened V by 3 bases and J by 8 bases, and 20 bases separated the two germline ends. The CDR3 runs 16 residues. CDR1 and CDR2 (germline): WSHSY, SAAADI. The CDR3 is CASSEAASQEGHEQFF. The CDR3 coding sequence is TGCGCCAGCAGTGAAGCGGCTAGCCAAGAAGGGCATGAGCAGTTCTTC.

This chain uses TRBV18 with TRBJ1-5; TRBD1 matches 9 bases. With 6 bases clipped from V and 1 base from J, the junction kept 7 bases outside the gene matches. Germline CDR1 reads KGHSH; CDR2 reads LQKENI. The CDR3 length is 16 residues. Here the CDR3 DNA reads TGTGCCAGCTCCCCGTTGGACAGGGGCAGCAATCAGCCCCAGCATTTT. Translated: CASSPLDRGSNQPQHF.

V usage is TRBV27 and J usage is TRBJ1-6, with D uncertain. The V end lost 0 bases, the J end lost 9 bases, and 15 bases lay between the germline ends. The CDR3 totals 16 residues. From germline, CDR1 is MNHEY and CDR2 SMNVEV (reference sequence). CDR3 sequence (DNA): TGTGCCAGCAGTTTATCGAACCTACCGGGGTTTTCACCCCTCCACTTT. Its translation: CASSLSNLPGFSPLHF.